The present TCR beta chain was sequenced within a study of cytomegalovirus exposure and HLA in healthy donors. Germline trimming cut 5 bases from V and 1 base from J; bases unmatched to any gene: 4. The CDR3 spans 16 residues. Germline assignment: CDR1 SEHNR and CDR2 FQNEAQ (reference sequence). The donors (healthy individuals) were bone marrow donors. PCR was performed using 60 Vbeta and 13 Jbeta primers. Using immunoSEQ multiplex PCR, the repertoire was profiled, and TCRdb retains in-frame clones only, with some absent. The profile shows 90,000 to 100,000 clones, more than 60% of them singletons. General study points: Rare TCR sequences predominated, though certain public TCRs were found in many donors. Being indistinguishable, some V segments were excluded, TRBV6-2 and TRBV6-3 among them. According to the study, around 160 TCR beta chains were cytomegalovirus-associated.

Notes on this clone: No antigen is known for it.

The chain couples TRBV7-9 to TRBJ2-2, with 10 nucleotides matching TRBD1. Sequenced: PBMCs. The TCR comes from a man in his fifties in good health and CMV-seronegative. CDR3 sequence (DNA): TGTGCCAGCAGCGAGGACAGGGGGTGGAACACCGGGGAGCTGTTTTTT. Its protein product is CASSEDRGWNTGELFF.